This T cell receptor beta chain originates from a study of a mutant IDH1 vaccine in newly diagnosed glioma. About the research overall: The patients were given eight vaccinations, one each in weeks 1, 3, 5, 7, 11, 15, 19 and 23.

CDR1 is SGHRS, CDR2 YFSETQ, per germline. After removal of 6 bases from V and 3 bases from J, the junction contained 6 bases not matched to a gene. This CDR3 comprises 14 residues. Data came from immunoSEQ multiplex PCR; TCRdb stores just in-frame clones and leaves some out. The table includes around 62,000 clones, 89% detected once. Time point in this sample: week 11, during vaccination. A 20-mer mutant IDH1 peptide at 300 ug was injected subcutaneously with topical imiquimod. Of note for this clone: Its antigen is still unknown.

V usage is TRBV5-1 and J usage is TRBJ1-5, with 7 bases fitting TRBD1. Source: PBMCs, taken from a glioma patient whose treatment included an IDH1 peptide vaccine. The source is a man in his forties with glioma. DNA of the CDR3: TGCGCCAGCAACCCTGGGACAGTCAATCAGCCCCAGCATTTT. It specifies CASNPGTVNQPQHF.